A selection of T cell receptor beta chains follows, all from one sample in a study of graft-versus-host responses after intestinal transplantation. Repertoires were generated with immunoSEQ multiplex PCR, while TCRdb's copy carries only in-frame clones and drops some. Found here are approximately 70,000 clones, roughly 92% of them singletons; the top ten hold 6.7%. The starting material was bone marrow, obtained 734 days after intestinal transplantation. These receptors all come from a human patient who received an intestinal transplant, so some T cells may come from the graft donor. Both conserved end residues are part of each CDR3.

V	J	CDR3
TRBV5-1	TRBJ2-6	CASSLYGTIGDSGANVLTF
TRBV27	TRBJ2-1	CASRAPPSQSGYNEQFF
TRBV2	TRBJ1-4	CASSEEGRPNEKLFF
TRBV19	TRBJ1-1	CASSTLRMGMNTEAFF
TRBV15	TRBJ2-2	CALRPDLGTGELFF
TRBV7-9	TRBJ1-1	CASIRFNGNTEAFF
TRBV6-5	TRBJ1-3	CASSRGAGSDTIYF
TRBV11-2	TRBJ2-7	CASSLAEGEQYF
TRBV27	TRBJ2-7	CASSLLAASYEQYF
TRBV4-2	TRBJ2-7	CASSGLAGGDEQYF
TRBV19	TRBJ2-7	CASSIDGQGATYEQYF
TRBV28	TRBJ2-5	CASSRTAGLEETQYF
TRBV2	TRBJ2-5	CASFKVSGETQYF
TRBV13	TRBJ2-1	CASSHQGLGYNEQFF
TRBV5-4	TRBJ2-7	CASSVGTSLNYFSSYEQYF
TRBV29-1	TRBJ2-1	CSVIPRQGGAYNEQFF
TRBV4-1	TRBJ2-4	CASSQIQGIQYF
TRBV21-1	TRBJ2-5	CASRGTSGVAQYF
TRBV9	TRBJ2-1	CASSVNSGDYNEQFF